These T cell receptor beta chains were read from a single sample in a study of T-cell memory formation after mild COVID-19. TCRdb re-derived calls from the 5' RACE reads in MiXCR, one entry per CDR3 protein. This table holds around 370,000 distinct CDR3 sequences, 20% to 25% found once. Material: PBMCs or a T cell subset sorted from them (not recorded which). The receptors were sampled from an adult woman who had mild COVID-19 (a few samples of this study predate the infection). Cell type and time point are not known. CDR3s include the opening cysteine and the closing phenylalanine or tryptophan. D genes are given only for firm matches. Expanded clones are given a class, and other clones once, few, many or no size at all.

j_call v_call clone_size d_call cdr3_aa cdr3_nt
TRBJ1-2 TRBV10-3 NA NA CAISEFGTTNYGYTF TGTGCCATCAGTGAGTTCGGGACAACTAACTATGGCTACACCTTC
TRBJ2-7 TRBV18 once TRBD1 CASSTPGQGHYEQYF TGTGCCAGCTCAACTCCGGGACAGGGCCACTACGAGCAGTACTTC
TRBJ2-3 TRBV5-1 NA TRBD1 CASSVDRAATDTQYF TGCGCCAGCAGCGTGGACAGGGCTGCCACAGATACGCAGTATTTT
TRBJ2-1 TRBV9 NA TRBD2 CASSAPLVPGGAKYHEQFF TGTGCCAGCAGCGCACCCCTTGTACCGGGGGGGGCTAAGTATCATGAGCAGTTCTTC
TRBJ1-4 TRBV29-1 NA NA CSAGDTTNEKLFF TGCAGCGCCGGGGACACCACTAATGAAAAACTGTTTTTT
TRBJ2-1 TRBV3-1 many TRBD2 CASSQVRTWAGDDNEQFF TGTGCCAGCAGCCAAGTGAGAACTTGGGCGGGAGATGACAATGAGCAGTTCTTC
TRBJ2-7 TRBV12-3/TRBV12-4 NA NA CASSLAPDTGEDF TGTGCCAGCAGTTTAGCCCCGGACACCGGGGAGGACTTC
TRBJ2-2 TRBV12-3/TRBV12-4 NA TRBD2 CASVGGVLAGTGELFF TGTGCCAGCGTCGGAGGTGTGCTAGCGGGCACCGGGGAGCTGTTTTTT
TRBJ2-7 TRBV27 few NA CASREAGGYEQYF TGTGCCAGCCGGGAGGCAGGGGGCTACGAGCAGTACTTC
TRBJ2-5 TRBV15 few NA CATSRDRAGVGETQYF TGTGCCACCAGCAGAGATAGGGCAGGGGTAGGGGAGACCCAGTACTTC
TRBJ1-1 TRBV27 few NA CASSFYPNTEAFF TGTGCCAGCAGTTTTTACCCGAACACTGAAGCTTTCTTT
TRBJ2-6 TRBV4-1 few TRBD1 CASSNKGGQGAGANVLTF TGCGCCAGCAGCAATAAAGGAGGACAGGGTGCTGGGGCCAACGTCCTGACTTTC
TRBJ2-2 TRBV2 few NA CASSDEPITGELFF TGTGCCAGCAGTGATGAGCCGATCACCGGGGAGCTGTTTTTT
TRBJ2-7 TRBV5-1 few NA CASSLEATASYEQYF TGCGCCAGCAGCTTGGAAGCGACGGCGTCCTACGAGCAGTACTTC
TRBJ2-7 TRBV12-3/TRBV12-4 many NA CASSWTTVGEQYF TGTGCCAGCAGTTGGACCACGGTGGGGGAGCAGTACTTC
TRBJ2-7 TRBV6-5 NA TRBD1 CASSPGQGIDEQYF TGTGCCAGCAGCCCCGGACAGGGCATCGACGAGCAGTACTTC
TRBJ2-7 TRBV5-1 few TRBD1 CASSNDGTEIYEQYF TGCGCCAGCAGCAACGACGGGACAGAAATCTACGAGCAGTACTTC
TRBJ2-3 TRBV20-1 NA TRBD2 CSARGTSGGASDTQYF TGCAGTGCTAGAGGGACTAGCGGGGGGGCATCAGATACGCAGTATTTT
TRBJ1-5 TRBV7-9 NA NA CASSLIGDNQPQHF TGTGCCAGCAGCTTAATAGGGGACAATCAGCCCCAGCATTTT
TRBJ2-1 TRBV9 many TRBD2 CASTSGGLDGEQFF TGTGCCAGTACTAGCGGGGGCTTAGATGGTGAGCAGTTCTTC
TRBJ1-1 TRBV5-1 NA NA CASSWGREAFF TGCGCCAGCAGCTGGGGGAGGGAGGCTTTCTTT
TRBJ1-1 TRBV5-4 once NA CASSLEVGWNTEAFF TGTGCCAGCAGCTTGGAGGTGGGATGGAACACTGAAGCTTTCTTT
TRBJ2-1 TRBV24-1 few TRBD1 CATSDSPGQGRPEQFF TGTGCCACCAGTGATTCACCGGGACAGGGACGGCCTGAGCAGTTCTTC
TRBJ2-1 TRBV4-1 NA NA CASSLRGWWGEYNEQFF TGCGCCAGCAGCCTCAGAGGTTGGTGGGGGGAGTACAATGAGCAGTTCTTC
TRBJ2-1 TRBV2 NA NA CASIVETGEQFF TGTGCCAGCATTGTTGAGACCGGCGAGCAGTTCTTC
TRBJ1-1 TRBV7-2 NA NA CASSLEGVEAFF TGTGCCAGCAGCTTAGAAGGGGTGGAAGCTTTCTTT
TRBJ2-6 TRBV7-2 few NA CASSLQISGANFLTF TGTGCCAGCAGCTTACAGATTTCTGGGGCCAACTTCCTGACTTTC
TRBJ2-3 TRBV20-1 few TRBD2 CSARDPRGTSVADTQYF TGCAGTGCTAGAGATCCCCGTGGGACTAGTGTTGCAGATACGCAGTATTTT
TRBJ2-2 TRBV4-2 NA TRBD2 CASSRSGGPNTGELFF TGTGCCAGCAGCCGTAGCGGGGGGCCGAACACCGGGGAGCTGTTTTTT
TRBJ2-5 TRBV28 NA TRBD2 CASSLSTSGRRETQYF TGTGCCAGCAGTTTATCGACTAGCGGGAGGAGGGAGACCCAGTACTTC
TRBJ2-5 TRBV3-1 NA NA CASSQDGGQETQYF TGTGCCAGCAGCCAAGACGGGGGCCAAGAGACCCAGTACTTC
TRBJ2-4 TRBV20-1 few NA CSARTPQWVNIQYF TGCAGTGCTAGAACCCCGCAGTGGGTGAACATTCAGTACTTC
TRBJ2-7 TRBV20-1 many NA CSASAGLGSYEQYF TGCAGTGCTAGTGCGGGGTTGGGCTCCTACGAGCAGTACTTC
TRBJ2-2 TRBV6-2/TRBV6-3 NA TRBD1 CASRQQGDTGELFF TGTGCCAGCAGACAACAGGGGGACACCGGGGAGCTGTTTTTT
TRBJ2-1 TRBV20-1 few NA CSATAPVGYNEQFF TGCAGTGCTACGGCCCCCGTGGGCTACAATGAGCAGTTCTTC
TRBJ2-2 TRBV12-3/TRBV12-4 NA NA CASSLGRDTGELFF TGTGCCAGCAGTTTAGGCAGGGACACCGGGGAGCTGTTTTTT
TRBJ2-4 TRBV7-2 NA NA CASSKREQGKNIQYF TGTGCCAGCAGCAAACGAGAACAGGGCAAAAACATTCAGTACTTC
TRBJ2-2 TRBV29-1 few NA CSVVTGSINTGELFF TGCAGCGTAGTGACAGGTTCTATTAACACCGGGGAGCTGTTTTTT
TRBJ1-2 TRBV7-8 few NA CASSLISLDGYTF TGTGCCAGCAGCTTAATTTCGCTCGATGGCTACACCTTC
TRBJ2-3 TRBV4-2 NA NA CASSQGTQAPDTQYF TGTGCCAGCAGCCAAGGGACACAAGCCCCAGATACGCAGTATTTT
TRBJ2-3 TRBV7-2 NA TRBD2 CASSTGGAVDTQYF TGTGCCAGCAGCACCGGGGGGGCGGTAGATACGCAGTATTTT
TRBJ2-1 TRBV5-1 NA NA CASSLAPAGAADNEQFF TGCGCCAGCAGCTTGGCCCCCGCGGGGGCTGCTGACAATGAGCAGTTCTTC
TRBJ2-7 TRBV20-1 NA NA CSASVGDEQYF TGCAGTGCTAGTGTAGGGGACGAGCAGTACTTC
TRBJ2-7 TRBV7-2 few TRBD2 CASSLERAGTYEQYF TGTGCCAGCAGCTTAGAGCGAGCGGGGACCTACGAGCAGTACTTC
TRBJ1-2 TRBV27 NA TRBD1 CATVTGTEGRGYGYTF TGTGCCACCGTCACCGGGACAGAAGGGCGCGGATATGGCTACACCTTC
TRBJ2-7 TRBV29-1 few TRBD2 CSVERLADTYEQYF TGCAGCGTTGAACGACTAGCGGATACCTACGAGCAGTACTTC
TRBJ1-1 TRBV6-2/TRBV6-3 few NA CASSYREDTEAFF TGTGCCAGCAGTTACCGGGAGGATACTGAAGCTTTCTTT
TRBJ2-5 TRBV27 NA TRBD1 CASSRPGGGKETQYF TGTGCCAGCAGTCGCCCAGGGGGCGGAAAAGAGACCCAGTACTTC
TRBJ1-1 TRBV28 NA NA CASSYAYMLGGNTEAFF TGTGCCAGCAGTTACGCATATATGTTAGGTGGGAACACTGAAGCTTTCTTT
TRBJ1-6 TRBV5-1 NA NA CASRLGNNSPLHF TGCGCCAGCAGGTTGGGCAATAATTCACCCCTCCACTTT